The 32 T cell receptor beta chains listed next were all sequenced from one sample in a study of T cell responses to AZD1222 COVID-19 vaccine. Clones were read by immunoSEQ multiplex PCR, and TCRdb kept only the in-frame ones, dropping some. The table includes roughly 150,000 clones, approximately 90% detected once. Sample: peripheral blood, taken on day 0 of AZD1222 vaccination. The receptors originated from an adult in good health.

This clone was recorded a few times. The V gene is TRBV21-1, the J gene TRBJ2-3. TRBV21-1 is designated a pseudogene. The CDR3 spans 16 residues. The CDR3 DNA sequence: TGTGCCAGCAGCAGGGAGAAGGGGGGTTCATCGGATACGCAGTATTTT. Translation gives CASSREKGGSSDTQYF.

This chain links TRBV6-5 with TRBJ2-5; 7 nucleotides match TRBD2. CDR1 is MNHEY, CDR2 SVGAGI, per germline. Unmatched junction bases numbered 8, after V lost 2 bases and J lost 2 bases. This CDR3 is built from 16 residues. The CDR3 DNA is TGTGCCAGCAGTTACAGTCAGGGAGGGTTACAAGAGACCCAGTACTTC. Amino acid sequence: CASSYSQGGLQETQYF.

This chain joins TRBV18 and TRBJ1-2; D is perhaps TRBD1 (6 bases). The CDR3 extends over 16 amino acids. Germline V gene lookup returns CDR1 KGHSH and CDR2 LQKENI. The V gene lost 2 bases and the J gene lost 1 base, with 14 bases spanning the gap. DNA for the CDR3: TGTGCCAGCTCACCAACAACGACAGGATATAACTATGGCTACACCTTC. Its translation is CASSPTTTGYNYGYTF.

Here the CDR3 reads CASSFGTSRTYEQYF. DNA for the CDR3: TGTGCCAGCAGCTTCGGGACATCTCGAACCTACGAGCAGTACTTC. The chain joins TRBV11-2 to TRBJ2-7; D possibly corresponds to TRBD1 (6 bases). The ends were cut back, 3 bases at V and 2 bases at J, with 14 bases in the middle. Per the germline V gene, CDR1 is SGHAT and CDR2 is FQNNGV. This CDR3 has 15 residues.

This chain links TRBV12-3 or TRBV12-4 with TRBJ2-5; D tentatively fits TRBD1 or TRBD2 (6 bases each). V lost 6 bases to trimming and J lost 5 bases, with 13 bases between them. The CDR3 totals 13 residues. The CDR3 here is CASSRGGWETQYF. DNA for the CDR3: TGTGCCAGCAGCCGAGGGGGGTGGGAGACCCAGTACTTC.

V usage is TRBV28 and J usage is TRBJ1-1; maybe TRBD1 (6 bases). CDR3 size: 14 residues. Trimming took 5 bases from V and 2 from J, leaving 12 bases between them. Germline CDR1 MDHEN, CDR2 SYDVKM. In DNA form, the CDR3 reads TGTGCCAGCAGTCCAGGACAGCCCAACACTGAAGCTTTCTTT. Encoded protein: CASSPGQPNTEAFF.

This clone was recorded a few times. The chain couples TRBV28 to TRBJ2-7; D gene ambiguous. This CDR3 contains 15 residues. From germline, CDR1 is MDHEN and CDR2 SYDVKM. Trimming stripped 7 bases from V and 2 bases from J, with 18 bases between. The chain's CDR3 is CASTQTHSAAYEQYF. CDR3 nucleotide sequence: TGTGCCAGCACTCAGACCCACTCGGCGGCCTACGAGCAGTACTTC.

This clone was observed once. The rearrangement links TRBV12-3 or TRBV12-4 to TRBJ1-2; D perhaps matches TRBD1 (6 bases). V lost 3 bases and J 7 bases, leaving 9 bases between the germline ends. CDR3 length equals 12 residues. The CDR3 bases are TGTGCCAGCAGTTTGGGGGCGGGTGGCTACACCTTC. Its protein is CASSLGAGGYTF.

V and J are TRBV3-1 (or the pseudogene TRBV3-2) and TRBJ2-5, with D tentatively TRBD1 (5 bases). The V and J ends lost 4 bases and 5 bases respectively, with 14 bases between them. The CDR3 has 14 residues. Germline assignment: CDR1 LGHDT and CDR2 YNNKEL (reference sequence). CDR3 sequence: CASSRTAQGETQYF. CDR3 in DNA: TGTGCCAGCAGCCGAACCGCGCAGGGCGAGACCCAGTACTTC.

This sequence joins TRBV10-1 and TRBJ2-7; D gene unclear. Looked up from germline, CDR1 is WNHNN and CDR2 is SYGVQD (reference sequence). This CDR3 is 15 amino acids long. V lost 3 bases to trimming and J lost 2 bases, with 14 bases between them. CDR3 nucleotide sequence: TGCGCCAGCAGTGAAGGCAGGCGCTCAACCTACGAGCAGTACTTC. Encoded protein: CASSEGRRSTYEQYF.

CDR3 sequence (DNA): TGTGCCAGCAGTCTATTTGCAGGGAACCCTTTCTCCTACGAGCAGTACTTC. Its translation is CASSLFAGNPFSYEQYF. The chain is built from TRBV6-6 and TRBJ2-7; D may be TRBD1 (5 bases). V lost 5 bases and J lost 0, with 20 bases in between. The CDR3 has 17 amino acids. The V gene's germline CDR1 is MNHNY and CDR2 SVGAGI (reference sequence).

The CDR3 DNA reads TGCGCCAGCAGCGAACGCTTGAAAGACTACGAGCAGTACTTC. Translation gives CASSERLKDYEQYF. The chain employs TRBV4-1 and TRBJ2-7; D call uncertain. Per germline, CDR1 MGHRA and CDR2 YSYEKL. V was pared by 5 bases and J by 3 bases, with 14 bases between. CDR3 length: 14 residues.

The chain recombines TRBV29-1 with TRBJ2-1; a weak D match, TRBD1 (7 bases). Trimming removed 1 base at V and 5 bases at J, with 18 bases between. Per the germline V gene, CDR1 is SQVTM and CDR2 is ANQGSEA. CDR3 length: 16 residues. CDR3 nucleotides: TGCAGCGTTGAAGGGGCTGCGGGACAGACAAACAATGAGCAGTTCTTC. Its protein is CSVEGAAGQTNNEQFF.

The chain employs TRBV5-4 and TRBJ1-6, with 10 bases fitting TRBD1. Germline values: CDR1 SGHNT, CDR2 YYREEE (reference sequence). V shed 2 bases, J shed 10 bases, and the junction held 3 bases outside the gene matches. CDR3 length: 14 residues. The CDR3 spells CASSLGQGESPLHF. In DNA, the CDR3 is TGTGCCAGCAGCTTAGGACAGGGGGAATCACCCCTCCACTTT.

Concerning this clone: This sample also contains other DNA sequences that code for the same CDR3. The gene calls are TRBV7-2 and TRBJ1-2; 8 bases align to TRBD1. Looked up from germline, CDR1 is SGHTA and CDR2 is FQGNSA. The CDR3 extends over 14 amino acids. V gave up 1 base and J gave up 5 bases; unmatched junction bases: 3. The CDR3 here is CASSLGTGNYGYTF. CDR3 nucleotides: TGTGCCAGCAGCTTAGGGACAGGGAATTATGGCTACACCTTC.

The rearrangement uses TRBV6-2 or TRBV6-3 and TRBJ2-1; D is undetermined. The germline V and J ends were trimmed by 5 bases and 8 bases, with 13 bases remaining between them. The CDR3 runs 13 residues. CDR1 MNHEY and CDR2 SVGEGT come from the germline V gene. The CDR3 sequence: CASSRFGTHEQFF. CDR3 DNA sequence: TGTGCCAGCAGTAGGTTTGGTACCCATGAGCAGTTCTTC.

This sequence joins TRBV10-1 and TRBJ1-1, with TRBD1 matching 8 bases. The germline V gene encodes CDR1 WNHNN and CDR2 SYGVQD (reference sequence). This CDR3 is built from 16 residues. Germline trimming cut 4 bases from V and 4 bases from J; bases unmatched to any gene: 11. CDR3 DNA sequence: TGCGCCAGCAGTGGGTCCAGACAGGGGACGGGCACTGAAGCTTTCTTT. This codes for CASSGSRQGTGTEAFF.

The chain combines TRBV7-8 with TRBJ1-2, with D maybe TRBD1 (6 bases). CDR3 length: 15 residues. Germline assignment: CDR1 SGHVS and CDR2 FQNEAQ. Deletions cut 3 bases from V and 0 bases from J, with 11 bases between. CDR3 DNA: TGTGCCAGCAGCTTCCTACGACAGGCTAACTATGGCTACACCTTC. This translates into CASSFLRQANYGYTF.

This clone turned up a few times. V and J are TRBV11-2 and TRBJ1-3, with D perhaps TRBD1 (5 bases). V was clipped by 7 bases and J by 0 bases, with 19 bases between them. The germline V gene has CDR1 SGHAT and CDR2 FQNNGV. This CDR3 comprises 17 residues. CDR3 nucleotides: TGTGCCAGCAACCTAGGGGTGGGCAGCTTCTCTGGAAACACCATATATTTT. Translation: CASNLGVGSFSGNTIYF.

DNA for the CDR3: TGTGCCAGCAGTGAAAGAATTAGCCCCAGCACAGATACGCAGTATTTT. Protein: CASSERISPSTDTQYF. V and J are TRBV25-1 and TRBJ2-3; D is ambiguous. CDR3 length: 16 residues. V was trimmed by 2 bases and J by 0 bases, leaving 12 bases between them. CDR1 is MGHDK and CDR2 is SYGVNS in the germline V gene.

This chain's CDR3 is CASLGQGGYEQYF. DNA of the CDR3: TGTGCCAGCCTCGGACAGGGAGGGTACGAGCAGTACTTC. The chain carries TRBV2 and TRBJ2-7; TRBD1 might be the D (8 bases). The V end lost 8 bases, the J end lost 4 bases, and 15 bases lay between the germline ends. The germline V gene has CDR1 SNHLY and CDR2 FYNNEI. CDR3 length: 13 amino acids.

This chain joins TRBV5-1 and TRBJ2-3; 8 nucleotides align to TRBD2. With V trimmed by 0 bases and J by 0 bases, 3 bases remained unmatched. The CDR3 covers 16 residues. CDR1 SGHRS and CDR2 YFSETQ come from the germline V gene. CDR3 nucleotides: TGCGCCAGCAGCTTGGTTGGCGGGAGGAGCACAGATACGCAGTATTTT. This sequence encodes CASSLVGGRSTDTQYF.

This clone was found once. The chain couples TRBV27 to TRBJ1-2; no clear D. This CDR3 is 16 amino acids long. CDR1 is MNHEY and CDR2 is SMNVEV in the germline V gene (reference sequence). Trimming took off 5 bases at V and 0 bases at J, with 16 bases between the two ends. The CDR3 loop is CASSPFTGSPNYGYTF. In DNA form, the CDR3 reads TGTGCCAGCAGTCCCTTTACCGGCAGCCCTAACTATGGCTACACCTTC.

The CDR3 reads CASSYASGRSEQYF. The CDR3 DNA reads TGTGCCAGCAGTTACGCTAGCGGGAGGTCCGAGCAGTACTTC. The V gene is TRBV6-2 or TRBV6-3, the J gene TRBJ2-7; 11 positions agree with TRBD2. Germline V gene lookup returns CDR1 MNHEY and CDR2 SVGEGT. The CDR3 contains 14 residues. V was clipped by 2 bases and J by 6 bases; unmatched bases: 3.

The CDR3 reads CSASRMEHPLSYEQYF. The CDR3 DNA reads TGCAGTGCTAGTAGGATGGAACACCCCCTATCCTACGAGCAGTACTTC. This chain joins TRBV20-1 and TRBJ2-7; D not certain. CDR1 DFQATT and CDR2 SNEGSKA come from the germline V gene (reference sequence). V was cut by 3 bases and J by 1 base, with 19 bases left in between. This CDR3 has 16 residues.

Concerning this clone itself: The junction differs from germline at one of its ends, possibly a read error. V usage is TRBV2 and J usage is TRBJ2-1; no firm D call. CDR3 length: 14 amino acids. CDR1 SNHLY and CDR2 FYNNEI come from the germline V gene. The CDR3 spells CASIEGPAYNEQFF. CDR3 DNA: TGTGCCAGCATTGAAGGACCGGCCTACAATGAGCAGTTCTTC.

This chain connects TRBV4-2 to TRBJ2-7, with 8 bases lining up with TRBD2. In germline, CDR1 is LGHNA, CDR2 YNFKEQ. Trimming took 0 bases from V and 2 from J; bases not matched to a gene: 6. The CDR3 totals 16 residues. CDR3 sequence (DNA): TGTGCCAGCAGCCAAGAAAGGCCGGGAGGGCCCTACGAGCAGTACTTC. Translated: CASSQERPGGPYEQYF.

This rearrangement joins TRBV6-5 to TRBJ1-6, with D unclear. V lost 2 bases and J 14 bases, leaving 10 bases between the germline ends. This CDR3 is built from 12 residues. The germline gives CDR1 MNHEY, CDR2 SVGAGI. In DNA, the CDR3 is TGTGCCAGCAGTTACGAGTTTGGGACCCTCCACTTT. Protein sequence: CASSYEFGTLHF.

J is TRBJ2-7 and V is TRBV6-5; TRBD2 matches 7 bases. With V trimmed by 6 bases and J by 5 bases, 13 bases remained unmatched. This CDR3 contains 15 residues. Germline-derived CDR1 and CDR2 are MNHEY and SVGAGI. The CDR3, as DNA: TGTGCCAGCAGCCCATTTAGCGGGCGCACCCACGAGCAGTACTTC. Translated: CASSPFSGRTHEQYF.

This chain joins TRBV6-5 and TRBJ2-2; possible D gene TRBD1, 5 bases. Germline loops: CDR1 MNHEY, CDR2 SVGAGI. V was pared by 2 bases and J by 6 bases, with 10 bases between. The CDR3 runs to 14 residues. The CDR3 loop reads CASSYGATSGELFF. As DNA, the CDR3 is TGTGCCAGCAGTTACGGGGCGACCTCCGGGGAGCTGTTTTTT.

The chain is built from TRBV29-1 and TRBJ1-1; TRBD1 is a possible D gene (6 bases). CDR3 length: 13 residues. The germline gives CDR1 SQVTM, CDR2 ANQGSEA. Trimming stripped 4 bases from V and 7 bases from J, with 16 bases between. CDR3 protein: CSVVLGGLDEAFF. In DNA, the CDR3 is TGCAGCGTTGTTTTGGGGGGGCTGGATGAAGCTTTCTTT. The full variable domain, in which reference TRBV29-1 and TRBJ1-1 provide the parts outside the CDR3, is SAVISQKPSRDICQRGTSLTIQCQVDSQVTMMFWYRQQPGQSLTLIATANQGSEATYESGFVIDKFPISRPNLTFSTLTVSNMSPEDSSIYLCSVVLGGLDEAFFGQGTRLTVV.

J is TRBJ2-6 and V is TRBV5-6, with D possibly being TRBD1 (6 bases). Germline assignment: CDR1 SGHDT and CDR2 YYEEEE. This CDR3 contains 15 residues. Trimming shortened V by 5 bases and J by 11 bases, and 20 bases separated the two germline ends. This CDR3 reads CASRATPGPGDVLTF. The CDR3 DNA is TGTGCCAGCAGGGCTACCCCGGGCCCAGGGGACGTCCTGACTTTC.